Listed below are T cell receptor beta chains from one sample, sequenced in a study of T cell changes during pregnancy in multiple sclerosis. TCRdb's table, derived via immunoSEQ multiplex PCR, lists solely in-frame clones and lacks some. The sample consists of tens of thousands of clones, roughly 90% of them appearing once. The specimen comprised peripheral blood, sampled after pregnancy. The receptors come from a female donor in good health, enrolled as a control in a pregnancy study. The CDR3 runs from the conserved cysteine through the conserved F or W. A D gene is named only where the DNA matches it firmly. Clone sizes are given selectively: once, few, many, or a class where the clone is expanded.

j_gene | abundance | v_gene | d_gene | CDR3aa | CDR3nt
TRBJ2-2 | . | TRBV5-5 | . | CASSLVARGNTGELFF | TGTGCCAGCAGCTTGGTGGCGAGAGGGAACACCGGGGAGCTGTTTTTT
TRBJ1-1 | . | TRBV6-1 | TRBD1 | CATSTSGTGGAAAFF | TGTGCCACCAGTACTAGTGGGACAGGGGGCGCGGCCGCTTTCTTT
TRBJ2-3 | . | TRBV7-6 | TRBD1 | CASSFRDRGWDTQYF | TGTGCCAGCAGTTTCCGGGACAGGGGATGGGATACGCAGTATTTT
TRBJ2-7 | . | TRBV2 | TRBD1 | CASSSQGALSYEQYF | TGTGCCAGCAGTTCCCAGGGGGCGCTTTCCTACGAGCAGTACTTC
TRBJ1-2 | . | TRBV7-9 | TRBD1 | CASSPGTVTGYTF | TGTGCCAGCAGCCCCGGGACAGTCACTGGCTACACCTTC
TRBJ1-1 | once | TRBV9 | TRBD1 | CASSKGQRGTEAFF | TGTGCCAGCAGCAAGGGACAGAGGGGCACTGAAGCTTTCTTT
TRBJ2-7 | . | TRBV4-3 | TRBD1 | CASSQGHPQGSGAYEQYF | TGCGCCAGCAGCCAAGGTCACCCACAGGGGTCTGGGGCCTACGAGCAGTACTTC
TRBJ2-3 | once | TRBV10-1 | TRBD2 | CASSEGAGEWFRTDTQYF | TGCGCCAGCAGTGAGGGGGCGGGAGAATGGTTTAGGACAGATACGCAGTATTTT
TRBJ2-1 | . | TRBV19 | . | CASSFLPGFNNEQFF | TGTGCCAGTAGTTTTCTTCCGGGATTTAACAATGAGCAGTTCTTC
TRBJ1-5 | . | TRBV6-1 | . | CASSEMVGAGIWPQHF | TGTGCCAGCAGTGAAATGGTTGGGGCTGGGATTTGGCCCCAGCATTTT
TRBJ2-3 | once | TRBV9 | . | CASSPRFERDTQYF | TGTGCCAGCAGCCCCCGTTTTGAGCGGGATACGCAGTATTTT
TRBJ2-1 | once | TRBV11-3 | . | CASSLASRHNEQFF | TGTGCCAGCAGCTTAGCTAGCAGACACAATGAACAGTTCTTC
TRBJ2-3 | . | TRBV7-9 | TRBD2 | CASRSRGASDTQYF | TGTGCCAGCAGGTCGCGGGGGGCCTCAGATACGCAGTATTTT
TRBJ2-1 | . | TRBV28 | TRBD1 | CASSADRLYNEQFF | TGTGCCAGCAGTGCGGACAGGCTTTACAATGAGCAGTTCTTC
TRBJ1-6 | . | TRBV27 | . | CASSLRADSPLHF | TGTGCCAGCAGTTTACGTGCAGATTCACCCCTCCACTTT
TRBJ2-3 | . | TRBV4-1 | . | CASSQRLANTDTQYF | TGCGCCAGCAGCCAACGGCTAGCAAACACAGATACGCAGTATTTT
TRBJ1-2 | . | TRBV6-5 | . | CASSYTALSGYTF | TGTGCCAGCAGTTACACCGCACTGAGCGGCTACACCTTC
TRBJ2-7 | . | TRBV5-1 | TRBD1 | CASSSSTGKGFYEQYF | TGCGCCAGCAGCTCGTCGACAGGGAAAGGGTTCTACGAGCAGTACTTC
TRBJ2-5 | . | TRBV4-2 | TRBD2 | CASSQDLSEGTSRQETQYF | TGTGCCAGCAGCCAAGATTTAAGCGAGGGGACTAGCAGGCAAGAGACCCAGTACTTC
TRBJ1-1 | . | TRBV7-6 | . | CASSLEVTGAEAFF | TGTGCCAGCAGCTTAGAGGTGACAGGTGCTGAAGCTTTCTTT
TRBJ1-5 | . | TRBV5-1 | . | CASSLQGFDNQPQHF | TGCGCCAGCAGCTTGCAGGGCTTCGACAATCAGCCCCAGCATTTT
TRBJ1-6 | . | TRBV5-4 | TRBD1 | CASSLWQGQNNSPLHF | TGTGCCAGCAGCTTGTGGCAGGGACAGAATAATTCACCCCTCCACTTT